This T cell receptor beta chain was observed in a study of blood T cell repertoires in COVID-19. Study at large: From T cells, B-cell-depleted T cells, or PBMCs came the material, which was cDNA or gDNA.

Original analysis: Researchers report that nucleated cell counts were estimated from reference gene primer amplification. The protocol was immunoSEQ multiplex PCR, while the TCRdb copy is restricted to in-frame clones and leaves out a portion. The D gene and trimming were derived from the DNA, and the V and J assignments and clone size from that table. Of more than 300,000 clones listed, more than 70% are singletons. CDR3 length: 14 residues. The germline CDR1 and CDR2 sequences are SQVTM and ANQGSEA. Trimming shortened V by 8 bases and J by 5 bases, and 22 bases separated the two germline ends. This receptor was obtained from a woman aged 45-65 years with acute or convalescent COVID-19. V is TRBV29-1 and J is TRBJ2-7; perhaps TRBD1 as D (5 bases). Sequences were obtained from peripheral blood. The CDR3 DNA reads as TGCAGCTTCCGACCGGACACTGGAACCCACGAGCAGTACTTC. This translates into CSFRPDTGTHEQYF.